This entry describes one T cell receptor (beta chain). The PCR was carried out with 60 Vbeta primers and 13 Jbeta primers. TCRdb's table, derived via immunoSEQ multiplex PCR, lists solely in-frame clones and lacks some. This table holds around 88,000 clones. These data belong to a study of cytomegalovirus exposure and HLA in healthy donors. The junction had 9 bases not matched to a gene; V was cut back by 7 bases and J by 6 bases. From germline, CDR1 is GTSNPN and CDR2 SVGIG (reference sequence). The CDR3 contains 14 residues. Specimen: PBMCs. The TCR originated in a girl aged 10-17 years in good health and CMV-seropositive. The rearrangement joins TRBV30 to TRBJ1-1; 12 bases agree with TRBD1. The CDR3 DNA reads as TGTGCCTATATCCGGGACAGGGGGCTGTCTGAAGCTTTCTTT. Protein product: CAYIRDRGLSEAFF.